Listed below are T cell receptor beta chains from one sample, sequenced in a study of T cell responses to AZD1222 COVID-19 vaccine. Data came from immunoSEQ multiplex PCR; TCRdb stores just in-frame clones and leaves some out. The sample carries about 160,000 clones, approximately 90% recorded once. This specimen consisted of peripheral blood, obtained 28 days after the second AZD1222 dose. Receptors were obtained from an adult who received the AZD1222 COVID-19 vaccine. Both conserved end residues are trimmed from each CDR3. D genes are given only for firm matches.

j_call | v_call | d_call | cdr3_aa
TRBJ2-2 | TRBV2 | - | ASSVDRHANTGELF
TRBJ2-3 | TRBV29-1 | TRBD1 | SDAGETGPDTQY
TRBJ2-2 | TRBV18 | - | ASSSTGAGELF
TRBJ2-3 | TRBV30 | - | AWSPALPGTQY
TRBJ2-5 | TRBV5-1 | - | ASSLVSGISETQY
TRBJ1-1 | TRBV7-9 | - | ASSPPVGGLNTEAF
TRBJ1-4 | TRBV4-3 | - | APRRPAGAGGEKLF
TRBJ1-3 | TRBV6-5 | TRBD1 | ASSSTGTGGNTIY
TRBJ2-7 | TRBV6-5 | - | ASSSQGGVYEQY
TRBJ2-5 | TRBV28 | TRBD1 | ASSQGVPETQY
TRBJ1-1 | TRBV9 | - | ASSVLGNTEAF
TRBJ1-2 | TRBV19 | - | ASREGQGGYT
TRBJ1-5 | TRBV6-1 | - | ASSEWSSRYSNQPQH
TRBJ2-1 | TRBV9 | TRBD1 | ASSVEGALSGEQF
TRBJ1-2 | TRBV5-4 | - | ASSQRHNYGYT
TRBJ1-5 | TRBV5-1 | - | ASSSGVNQPQH
TRBJ2-7 | TRBV7-9 | - | ASLGGAEQY
TRBJ1-1 | TRBV7-9 | - | ASTEEQETLNTEAF
TRBJ2-3 | TRBV3-1/TRBV3-2 | TRBD1 | ASSQPGQGDTDTQY
TRBJ2-7 | TRBV18 | - | ASSPRLKGAAPTYEQY
TRBJ1-4 | TRBV11-2 | - | ASSPLTAYEKLF
TRBJ1-1 | TRBV20-1 | - | SASARGSTEAF
TRBJ2-3 | TRBV27 | TRBD2 | ASSLLAGPADTQY
TRBJ1-1 | TRBV5-4 | TRBD1 | ASSSKTGGDTEAF
TRBJ2-4 | TRBV3-1/TRBV3-2 | - | ASSQTSTDSQRNIQY
TRBJ1-5 | TRBV2 | - | ASKGGGGNQPQH